These T cell receptor beta chains were read from a single sample in a study of blood T cell repertoires in COVID-19. Measured with immunoSEQ multiplex PCR; TCRdb has only the in-frame clones, and not every one. The table includes a few hundred thousand clones, roughly 87% detected once. The sample comprised PBMCs or T cells enriched from blood (not recorded which). These receptors were taken from a woman in her 30s who had recovered from COVID-19. The CDR3 runs from the conserved cysteine through the conserved F or W. Rows give clone size only sometimes, using once, few, many, or a class for an expanded clone.

size | J | V | CDR3
. | TRBJ1-2 | TRBV27 | CASSLTTGANYGYTF
. | TRBJ1-1 | TRBV6-1 | CASSESRVEAFF
. | TRBJ2-7 | TRBV11-2 | CASSLHQGEYEQYF
. | TRBJ1-4 | TRBV7-9 | CASSFGTADTEKLFF
once | TRBJ2-5 | TRBV15 | CATSRAKLAGGQETQYF
. | TRBJ2-4 | TRBV7-2 | CASSSLADSGSIQYF
once | TRBJ1-4 | TRBV28 | CASSWDTGLRLEKLFF
. | TRBJ2-6 | TRBV9 | CASSVDSRGSSGANVLTF
. | TRBJ2-1 | TRBV15 | CATGLAGGDEQFF
. | TRBJ1-2 | TRBV9 | CASSVGSRDLNYGYTF
. | TRBJ1-2 | TRBV7-8 | CASRPQDRLFTF
. | TRBJ1-1 | TRBV29-1 | CSGGNTEAFF
. | TRBJ1-4 | TRBV11-2 | CASSSTVEKLFF
. | TRBJ1-6 | TRBV7-6 | CASSPRTGPQPLHF
once | TRBJ1-4 | TRBV11-2 | CASRSSYGTGDEKLFF
. | TRBJ2-1 | TRBV10-2 | CASRTSGGNEQFF
few | TRBJ1-1 | TRBV7-8 | CASSQSGGFYGDTEAFF
. | TRBJ2-7 | TRBV6-2/TRBV6-3 | CASSYPWEIYEQYF
. | TRBJ1-5 | TRBV5-8 | CASSFQGAPNQPQHF
. | TRBJ1-5 | TRBV2 | CASSEAGRGLVQPQHF
. | TRBJ2-2 | TRBV5-1 | CASSFGSPNYFSDTGELFF
. | TRBJ1-2 | TRBV5-1 | CASSTTPGQGLNYGYTF
. | TRBJ1-1 | TRBV28 | CASSLGQTVEAFF
. | TRBJ2-5 | TRBV7-2 | CASSLTMQETQYF
. | TRBJ2-3 | TRBV24-1 | CATSDASQGRGTDTQYF
. | TRBJ2-7 | TRBV4-1 | CASSQEVADRSSYEQYF
. | TRBJ2-1 | TRBV9 | CASSDKSGSTYNEQFF
. | TRBJ2-1 | TRBV15 | CATSRAPGQVGNNEQFF
. | TRBJ2-5 | TRBV5-4 | CASSLRAGGPWETQYF
. | TRBJ1-2 | TRBV7-2 | CASSLEAVWAGRGYTF
few | TRBJ2-1 | TRBV7-3 | CASSLGTYNEQFF
. | TRBJ2-7 | TRBV2 | CASGTSGAYEQYF
. | TRBJ1-1 | TRBV3-1/TRBV3-2 | CASSQRQGQGEAFF
. | TRBJ1-5 | TRBV30 | CAWTREGNQPQHF
once | TRBJ2-7 | TRBV5-1 | CASSWSDYRSYEQYF
. | TRBJ2-2 | TRBV5-1 | CASSLRQGGDTGELFF
. | TRBJ2-7 | TRBV6-2/TRBV6-3 | CASSYRLAGGNEQYF
once | TRBJ2-6 | TRBV4-1 | CASSQGSGGANVLTF
once | TRBJ2-1 | TRBV28 | CASSPLKRTSGRFNEQFF
. | TRBJ1-2 | TRBV25-1 | CASSPVQGNYGYTF
. | TRBJ1-1 | TRBV7-9 | CASSPRHAGDTEAFF
. | TRBJ1-1 | TRBV3-1/TRBV3-2 | CASSPISVNTEAFF
few | TRBJ1-2 | TRBV28 | CASGTGTGPYGYTF
. | TRBJ2-1 | TRBV7-8 | CASSLGGGGGYNEQFF
. | TRBJ2-7 | TRBV23-1 | CASSHGGTELYEQYF
. | TRBJ2-1 | TRBV4-2 | CASSLLAGNEQFF
. | TRBJ2-7 | TRBV13 | CASSLGSSYEQYF
. | TRBJ1-3 | TRBV19 | CASSISPAGLGGNTIYF
. | TRBJ2-5 | TRBV7-9 | CASSLGGLEETQYF
. | TRBJ2-1 | TRBV3-1/TRBV3-2 | CASSPSGSSYNEQFF
once | TRBJ1-6 | TRBV9 | CASSARTGFTSPLHF
. | TRBJ1-1 | TRBV7-2 | CASSWTGRKTEAFF
. | TRBJ1-4 | TRBV7-9 | CASSGHEDVDEKLFF
. | TRBJ2-7 | TRBV10-3 | CAITTGTGSYEQYF
. | TRBJ1-2 | TRBV5-6 | CASSLNPVLNYGYTF
. | TRBJ1-3 | TRBV3-1/TRBV3-2 | CASSLRLPGNTIYF
. | TRBJ1-5 | TRBV7-9 | CASSLFGGQGGNQPQHF